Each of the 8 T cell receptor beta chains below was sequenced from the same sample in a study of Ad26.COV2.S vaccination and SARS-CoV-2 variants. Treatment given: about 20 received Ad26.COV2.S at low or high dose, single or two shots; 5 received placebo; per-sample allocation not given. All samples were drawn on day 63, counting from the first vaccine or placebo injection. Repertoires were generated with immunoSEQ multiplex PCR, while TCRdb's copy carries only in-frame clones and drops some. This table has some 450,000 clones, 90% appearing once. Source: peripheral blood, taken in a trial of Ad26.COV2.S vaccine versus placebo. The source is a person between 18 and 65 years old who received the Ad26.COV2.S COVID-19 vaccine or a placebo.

The CDR3 here is CATSREFSGTSGTPRYF. The CDR3 DNA is TGTGCCACCAGCAGAGAATTTAGTGGGACTAGCGGAACTCCAAGGTACTTC. The rearrangement links TRBV15 to TRBJ2-5, with 11 bases that match TRBD2. This CDR3 spans 17 amino acids. Germline CDR1 and CDR2: LNHNV and YYDKDF (reference sequence). J gave up 13 bases and V 0 bases, and 16 bases lay outside the gene matches.

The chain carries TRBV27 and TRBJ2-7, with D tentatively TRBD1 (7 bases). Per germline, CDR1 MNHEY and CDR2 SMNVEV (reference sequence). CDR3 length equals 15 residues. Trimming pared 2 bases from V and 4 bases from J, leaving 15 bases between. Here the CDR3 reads CASSLGGGGSYEQYF. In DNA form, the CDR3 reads TGTGCCAGCAGTTTAGGAGGAGGGGGCTCGTACGAGCAGTACTTC.

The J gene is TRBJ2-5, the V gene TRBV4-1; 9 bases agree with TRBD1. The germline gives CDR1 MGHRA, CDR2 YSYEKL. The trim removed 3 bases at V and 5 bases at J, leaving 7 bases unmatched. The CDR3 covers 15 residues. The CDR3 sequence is CASSQGQGNGETQYF. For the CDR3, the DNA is TGCGCCAGCAGCCAGGGACAGGGCAACGGGGAGACCCAGTACTTC.

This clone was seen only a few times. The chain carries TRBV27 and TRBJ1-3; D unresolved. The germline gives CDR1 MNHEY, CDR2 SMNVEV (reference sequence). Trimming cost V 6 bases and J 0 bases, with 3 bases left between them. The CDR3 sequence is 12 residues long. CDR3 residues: CASRSSGNTIYF. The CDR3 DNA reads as TGTGCCAGCAGGAGCTCTGGAAACACCATATATTTT.

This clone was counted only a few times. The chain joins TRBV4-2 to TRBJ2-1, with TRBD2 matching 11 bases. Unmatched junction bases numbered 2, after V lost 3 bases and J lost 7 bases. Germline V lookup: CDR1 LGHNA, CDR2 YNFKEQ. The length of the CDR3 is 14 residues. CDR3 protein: CASSHTSGSNEQFF. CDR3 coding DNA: TGTGCCAGCAGCCATACTAGCGGGAGTAATGAGCAGTTCTTC.

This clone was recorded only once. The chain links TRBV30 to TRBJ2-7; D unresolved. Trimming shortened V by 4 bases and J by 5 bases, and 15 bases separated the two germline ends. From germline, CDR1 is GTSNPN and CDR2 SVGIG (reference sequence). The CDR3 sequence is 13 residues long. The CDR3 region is CAWTPRSSNEQYF. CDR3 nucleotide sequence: TGTGCCTGGACCCCAAGGTCCAGCAACGAGCAGTACTTC.

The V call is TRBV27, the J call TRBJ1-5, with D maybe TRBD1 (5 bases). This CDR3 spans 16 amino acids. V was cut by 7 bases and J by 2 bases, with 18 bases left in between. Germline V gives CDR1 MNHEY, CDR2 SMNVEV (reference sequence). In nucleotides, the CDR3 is TGTGCCAGCAAGGGAAGGGGAGTAGGGGGCAATCAGCCCCAGCATTTT. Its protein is CASKGRGVGGNQPQHF.

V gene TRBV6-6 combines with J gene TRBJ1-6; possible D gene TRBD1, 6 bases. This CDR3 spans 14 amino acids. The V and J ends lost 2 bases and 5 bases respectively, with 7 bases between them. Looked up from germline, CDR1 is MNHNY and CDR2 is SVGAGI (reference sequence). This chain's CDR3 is CASSYGQNNSPLHF. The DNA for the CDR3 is TGTGCCAGCAGTTACGGACAGAATAATTCACCCCTCCACTTT.